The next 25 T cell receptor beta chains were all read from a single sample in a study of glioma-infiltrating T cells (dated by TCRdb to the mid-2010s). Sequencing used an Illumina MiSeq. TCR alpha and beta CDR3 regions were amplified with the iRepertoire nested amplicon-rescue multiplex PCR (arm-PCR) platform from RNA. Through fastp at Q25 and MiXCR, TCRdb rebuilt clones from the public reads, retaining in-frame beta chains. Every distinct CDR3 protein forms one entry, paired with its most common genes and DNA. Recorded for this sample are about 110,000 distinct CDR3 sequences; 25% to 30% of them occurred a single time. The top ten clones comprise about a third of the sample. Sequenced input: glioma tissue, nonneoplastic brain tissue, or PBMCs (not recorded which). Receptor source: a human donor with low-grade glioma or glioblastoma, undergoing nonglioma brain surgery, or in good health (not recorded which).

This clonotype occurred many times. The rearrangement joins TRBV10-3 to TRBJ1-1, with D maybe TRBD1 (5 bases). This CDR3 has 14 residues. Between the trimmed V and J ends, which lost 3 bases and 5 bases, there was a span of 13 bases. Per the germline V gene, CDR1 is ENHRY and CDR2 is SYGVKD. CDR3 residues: CAISDTQGGTEAFF. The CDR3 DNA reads TGTGCCATCAGTGATACGCAGGGCGGGACTGAAGCTTTCTTT.

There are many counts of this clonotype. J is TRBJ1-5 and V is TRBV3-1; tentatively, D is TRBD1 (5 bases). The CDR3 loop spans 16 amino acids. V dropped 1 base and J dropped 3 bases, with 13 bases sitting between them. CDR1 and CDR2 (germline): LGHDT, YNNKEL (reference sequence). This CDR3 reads CASSQGKGGTNQPQHF. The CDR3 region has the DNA TGTGCCAGCAGCCAAGGAAAGGGAGGGACCAATCAGCCCCAGCATTTT.

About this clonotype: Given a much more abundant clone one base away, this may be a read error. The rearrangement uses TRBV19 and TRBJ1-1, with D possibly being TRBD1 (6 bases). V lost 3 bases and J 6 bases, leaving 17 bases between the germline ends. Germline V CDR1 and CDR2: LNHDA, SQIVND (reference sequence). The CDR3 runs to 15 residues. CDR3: CASSIDRRVGAEAFF. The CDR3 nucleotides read TGTGCCAGTAGTATCGACAGGAGAGTGGGTGCTGAAGCTTTCTTT.

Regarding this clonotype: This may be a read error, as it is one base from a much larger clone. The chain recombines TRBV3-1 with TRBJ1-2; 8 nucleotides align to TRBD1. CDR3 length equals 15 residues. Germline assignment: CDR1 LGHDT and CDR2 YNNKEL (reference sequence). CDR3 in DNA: TGTGCCAGCGGCCATCCCAGGGGGCGCGACTATGGCTACACCTTC. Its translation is CASGHPRGRDYGYTF.

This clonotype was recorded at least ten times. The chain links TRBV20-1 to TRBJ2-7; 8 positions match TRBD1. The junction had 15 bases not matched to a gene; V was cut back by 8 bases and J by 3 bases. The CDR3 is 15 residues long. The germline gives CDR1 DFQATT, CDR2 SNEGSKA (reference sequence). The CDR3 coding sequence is TGCAGTTCCCCCCCCCTGGGACAGGCCGGCTACGAGCAGTACTTC. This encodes CSSPPLGQAGYEQYF.

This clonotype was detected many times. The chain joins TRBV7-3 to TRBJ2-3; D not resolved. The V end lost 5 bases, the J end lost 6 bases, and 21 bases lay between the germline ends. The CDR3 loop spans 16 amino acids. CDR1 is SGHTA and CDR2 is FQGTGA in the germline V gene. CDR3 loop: CASSQSGRQGIDTQYF. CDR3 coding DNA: TGTGCCAGCAGCCAGAGTGGTAGGCAAGGCATCGATACGCAGTATTTT.

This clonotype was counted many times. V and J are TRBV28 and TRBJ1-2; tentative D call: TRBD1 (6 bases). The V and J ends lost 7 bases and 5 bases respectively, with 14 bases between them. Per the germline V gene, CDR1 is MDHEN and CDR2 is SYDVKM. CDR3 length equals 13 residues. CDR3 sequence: CASTPRQVYGYTF. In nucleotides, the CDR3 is TGTGCCAGCACCCCTCGACAGGTTTATGGCTACACCTTC.

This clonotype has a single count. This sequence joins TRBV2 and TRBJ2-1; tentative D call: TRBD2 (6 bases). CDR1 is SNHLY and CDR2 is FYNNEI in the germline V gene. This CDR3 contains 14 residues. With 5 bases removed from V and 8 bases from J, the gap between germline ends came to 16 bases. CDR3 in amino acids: CASSRSSGTYEQFF. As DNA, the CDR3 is TGTGCCAGCAGTCGTAGTAGCGGAACCTATGAGCAGTTCTTC. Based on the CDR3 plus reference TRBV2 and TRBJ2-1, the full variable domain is EPEVTQTPSHQVTQMGQEVILRCVPISNHLYFYWYRQILGQKVEFLVSFYNNEISEKSEIFDDQFSVERPDGSNFTLKIRSTKLEDSAMYFCASSRSSGTYEQFFGPGTRLTVL.

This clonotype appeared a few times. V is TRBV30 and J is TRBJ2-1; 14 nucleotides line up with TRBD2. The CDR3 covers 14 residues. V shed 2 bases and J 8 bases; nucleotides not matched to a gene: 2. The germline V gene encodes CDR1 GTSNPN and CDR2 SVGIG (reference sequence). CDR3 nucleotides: TGTGCCTGGAGTCGGACTAGCGGGGGGTATGAGCAGTTCTTC. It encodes CAWSRTSGGYEQFF.

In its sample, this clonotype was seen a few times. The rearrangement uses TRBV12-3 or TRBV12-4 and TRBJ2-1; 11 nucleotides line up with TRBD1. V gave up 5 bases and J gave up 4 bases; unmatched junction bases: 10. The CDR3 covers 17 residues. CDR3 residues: CASSKGQGAIGYNEQFF. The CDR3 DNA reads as TGTGCCAGCAGTAAAGGACAGGGGGCGATAGGGTACAATGAGCAGTTCTTC.

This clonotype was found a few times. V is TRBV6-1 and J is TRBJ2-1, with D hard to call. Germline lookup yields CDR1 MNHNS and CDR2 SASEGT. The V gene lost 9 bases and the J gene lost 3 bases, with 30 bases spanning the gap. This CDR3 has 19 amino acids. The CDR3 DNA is TGTGCCAGTAGTATTACCCTCATCGGACGGATTGCAATCTACAATGAGCAGTTCTTC. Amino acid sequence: CASSITLIGRIAIYNEQFF.

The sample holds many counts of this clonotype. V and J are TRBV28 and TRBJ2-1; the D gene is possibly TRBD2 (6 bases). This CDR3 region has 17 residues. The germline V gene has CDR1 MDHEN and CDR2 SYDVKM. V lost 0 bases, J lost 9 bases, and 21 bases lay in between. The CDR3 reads CASSLWSGGAAKGEQFF. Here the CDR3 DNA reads TGTGCCAGCAGTTTATGGAGCGGCGGGGCAGCGAAGGGTGAGCAGTTCTTC.

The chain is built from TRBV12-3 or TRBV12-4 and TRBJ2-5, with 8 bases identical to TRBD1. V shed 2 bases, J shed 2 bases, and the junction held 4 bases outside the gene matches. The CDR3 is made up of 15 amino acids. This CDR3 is CASSLNGQGQETQYF. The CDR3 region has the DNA TGTGCCAGCAGTTTAAACGGACAGGGACAAGAGACCCAGTACTTC.

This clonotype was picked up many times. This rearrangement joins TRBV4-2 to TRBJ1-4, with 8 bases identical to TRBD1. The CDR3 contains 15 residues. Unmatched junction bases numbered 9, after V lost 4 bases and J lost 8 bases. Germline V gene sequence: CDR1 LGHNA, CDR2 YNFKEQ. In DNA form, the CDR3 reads TGTGCCAGCAGCCCGACGGCAGGGGGCGAGGAAAAACTGTTTTTT. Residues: CASSPTAGGEEKLFF.

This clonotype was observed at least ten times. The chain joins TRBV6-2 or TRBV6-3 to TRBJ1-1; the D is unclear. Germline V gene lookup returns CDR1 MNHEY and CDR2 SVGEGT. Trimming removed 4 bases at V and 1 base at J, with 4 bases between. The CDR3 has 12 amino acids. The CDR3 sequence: CASSWQNTEAFF. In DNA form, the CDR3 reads TGTGCCAGCAGTTGGCAGAACACTGAAGCTTTCTTT.

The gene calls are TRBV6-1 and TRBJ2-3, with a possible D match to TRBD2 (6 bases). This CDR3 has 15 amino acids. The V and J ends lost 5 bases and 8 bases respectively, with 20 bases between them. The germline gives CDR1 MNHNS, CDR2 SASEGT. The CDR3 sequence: CASSPTAGTTTTQYF. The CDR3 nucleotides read TGTGCCAGCAGTCCCACAGCGGGTACGACGACTACGCAGTATTTT.

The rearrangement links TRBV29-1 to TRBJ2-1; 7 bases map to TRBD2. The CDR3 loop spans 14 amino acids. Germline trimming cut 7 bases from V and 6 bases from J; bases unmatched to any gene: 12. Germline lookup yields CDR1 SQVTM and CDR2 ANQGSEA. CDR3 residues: CSGRVAGQGNEQFF. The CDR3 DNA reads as TGCAGCGGGCGTGTAGCGGGCCAGGGCAATGAGCAGTTCTTC.

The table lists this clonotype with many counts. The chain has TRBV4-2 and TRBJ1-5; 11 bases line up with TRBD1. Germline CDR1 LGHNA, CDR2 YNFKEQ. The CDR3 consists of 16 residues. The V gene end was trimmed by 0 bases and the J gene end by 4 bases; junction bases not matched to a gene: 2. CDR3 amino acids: CASSQEDRGRNQPQHF. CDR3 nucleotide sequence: TGTGCCAGCAGCCAAGAGGACAGGGGGCGGAATCAGCCCCAGCATTTT.

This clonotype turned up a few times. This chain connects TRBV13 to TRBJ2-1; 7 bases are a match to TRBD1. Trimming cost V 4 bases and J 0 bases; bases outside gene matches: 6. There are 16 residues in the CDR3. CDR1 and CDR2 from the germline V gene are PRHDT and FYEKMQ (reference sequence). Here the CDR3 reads CASSSRPGGSYNEQFF. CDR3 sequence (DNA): TGTGCCAGCAGCTCCCGCCCAGGGGGCTCCTACAATGAGCAGTTCTTC.

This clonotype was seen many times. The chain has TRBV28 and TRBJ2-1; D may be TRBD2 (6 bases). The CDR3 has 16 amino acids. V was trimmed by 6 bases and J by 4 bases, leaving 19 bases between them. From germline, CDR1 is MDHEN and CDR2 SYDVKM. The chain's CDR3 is CASREEGSYLYNEQFF. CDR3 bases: TGTGCCAGCAGAGAGGAGGGGTCTTACCTATACAATGAGCAGTTCTTC.

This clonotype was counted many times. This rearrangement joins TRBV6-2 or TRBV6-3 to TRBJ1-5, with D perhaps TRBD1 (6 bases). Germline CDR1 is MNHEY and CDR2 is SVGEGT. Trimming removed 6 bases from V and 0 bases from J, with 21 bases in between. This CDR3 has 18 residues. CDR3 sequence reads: CASRKGPNRDYSNQPQHF. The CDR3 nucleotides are TGTGCCAGCAGAAAAGGTCCCAACAGGGACTATAGCAATCAGCCCCAGCATTTT.

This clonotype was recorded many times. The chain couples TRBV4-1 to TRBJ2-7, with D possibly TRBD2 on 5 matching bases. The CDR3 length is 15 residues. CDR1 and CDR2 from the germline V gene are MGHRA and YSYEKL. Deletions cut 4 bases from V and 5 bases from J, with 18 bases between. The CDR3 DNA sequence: TGCGCCAGCAGCCGCCGGACTCTCGAAGGCCACGAGCAGTACTTC. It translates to CASSRRTLEGHEQYF.

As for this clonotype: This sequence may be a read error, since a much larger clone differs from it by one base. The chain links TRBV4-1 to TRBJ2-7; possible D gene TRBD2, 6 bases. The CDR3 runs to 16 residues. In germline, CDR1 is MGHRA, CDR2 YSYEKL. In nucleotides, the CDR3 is TGCGACAGCAGCCCCTTTTCCGGCGGGAAAAACTACGAGCAGTACTTC. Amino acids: CDSSPFSGGKNYEQYF.

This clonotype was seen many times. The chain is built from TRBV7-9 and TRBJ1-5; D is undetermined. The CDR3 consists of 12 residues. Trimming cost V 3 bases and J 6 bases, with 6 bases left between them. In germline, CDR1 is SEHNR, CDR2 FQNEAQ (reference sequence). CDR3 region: CASSLGFQPQHF. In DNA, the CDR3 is TGTGCCAGCAGCTTGGGGTTTCAGCCCCAGCATTTT.

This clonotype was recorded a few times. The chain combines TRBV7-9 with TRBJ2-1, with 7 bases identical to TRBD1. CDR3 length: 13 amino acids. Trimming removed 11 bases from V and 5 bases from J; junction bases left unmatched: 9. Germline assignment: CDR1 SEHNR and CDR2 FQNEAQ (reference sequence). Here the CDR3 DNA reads TGTGCCGGGTCCGAGACAGGGAACAATGAGCAGTTCTTC. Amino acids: CAGSETGNNEQFF. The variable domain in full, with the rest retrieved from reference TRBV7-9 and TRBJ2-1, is DTGVSQNPRHKITKRGQNVTFRCDPISEHNRLYWYRQTLGQGPEFLTYFQNEAQLEKSRLLSDRFSAERPKGSFSTLEIQRTEQGDSAMYLCAGSETGNNEQFFGPGTRLTVL.